These T cell receptor beta chains were read from a single sample in a study of T cells after yellow fever vaccination. TCRdb re-called the 5' RACE reads through MiXCR, storing one row per CDR3 protein. The table has about 340,000 distinct CDR3 sequences, about an eighth seen once. The sequencing here drew on CD4+ T cells sorted from PBMCs, taken 15 days after the yellow fever booster vaccination. The source is a young man who received the YFV17D yellow fever vaccine. Both conserved end residues are part of each CDR3. D genes are given only for firm matches. Not all rows give a size; the values are once, few, many and, for expanded clones, a class.

size: few
D: -
V: TRBV3-2
J: TRBJ1-4
CDR3: CASSPDRENGFEKLFF
DNA: TGTGCCAGCAGCCCGGACAGGGAGAACGGATTCGAAAAACTGTTTTTT

size: many
D: -
V: TRBV20-1
J: TRBJ1-2
CDR3: CSARESTDSYGYTF
DNA: TGCAGTGCTAGGGAATCGACAGATTCCTATGGCTACACCTTC

size: -
D: -
V: TRBV7-2
J: TRBJ1-1
CDR3: CASSPQPAGDTEAFF
DNA: TGTGCCAGCAGCCCCCAACCCGCCGGGGACACTGAAGCTTTCTTT

size: few
D: -
V: TRBV7-3
J: TRBJ2-1
CDR3: CASSPGGPRSYNEQFF
DNA: TGTGCCAGCAGCCCCGGCGGACCCCGGTCCTACAATGAGCAGTTCTTC

size: -
D: -
V: TRBV5-4
J: TRBJ1-1
CDR3: CASSFRQKNTEAFF
DNA: TGTGCCAGCAGCTTTAGGCAGAAGAACACTGAAGCTTTCTTT

size: few
D: TRBD1
V: TRBV15
J: TRBJ1-4
CDR3: CATSRDRQGAEKLFF
DNA: TGTGCCACCAGCAGAGATCGGCAGGGGGCGGAAAAACTGTTTTTT

size: -
D: TRBD2
V: TRBV7-2
J: TRBJ2-3
CDR3: CASSLMPSGVTDTQYF
DNA: TGTGCCAGCAGCTTAATGCCTAGCGGGGTCACAGATACGCAGTATTTT

size: few
D: -
V: TRBV10-3
J: TRBJ1-6
CDR3: CAIGWQGKNSPLHF
DNA: TGTGCCATCGGCTGGCAGGGAAAAAATTCACCCCTCCACTTT

size: many
D: TRBD1
V: TRBV7-9
J: TRBJ2-2
CDR3: CASSLTGANTGELFF
DNA: TGTGCCAGCAGCCTCACAGGGGCGAACACCGGGGAGCTGTTTTTT

size: few
D: TRBD1
V: TRBV5-6
J: TRBJ2-7
CDR3: CASSLPRTGSYEQYF
DNA: TGTGCCAGCAGCCTCCCCCGGACAGGCTCCTACGAGCAGTACTTC